This TCR beta chain came from a study of OX40 agonist ivuxolimab in advanced cancers. Study at large: People in dose escalation had one of these cancers: hepatocellular carcinoma, melanoma, renal cell or head and neck cancer. Notes on the study in general: CD8+ T cells averaged more expanded clones than CD4+.

Concerning this clone: What it binds is not known.

Sequencing used immunoSEQ multiplex PCR; TCRdb keeps in-frame clones, though not all of them. Of some 96,000 clones in the sample, approximately 83% were seen once. The CDR3 contains 14 residues. Germline lookup yields CDR1 ENHRY and CDR2 SYGVKD. V shed 2 bases and J shed 2 bases, with 8 bases lying between them. V usage is TRBV10-3 and J usage is TRBJ2-3; TRBD2 might be the D (6 bases). The specimen comprised CD4+ or CD8+ T cells sorted from blood, sampled in a trial of the OX40 agonist ivuxolimab. The clonotype was recovered from an adult with an advanced solid tumor such as melanoma, head and neck, liver or kidney cancer. This CDR3 is CAISEREDTDTQYF. The DNA for the CDR3 is TGTGCCATCAGTGAGAGGGAGGACACAGATACGCAGTATTTT.